This T cell receptor (beta chain) originates from a study of T cell responses to AZD1222 COVID-19 vaccine. The CDR3 spans 16 residues. Between the trimmed V and J ends, which lost 4 bases and 3 bases, there was a span of 16 bases. Germline CDR1 KGHSH, CDR2 LQKENI. TCRdb's copy holds only in-frame clones and misses some; the assay was immunoSEQ multiplex PCR. This table holds 110,000 to 150,000 clones, about 89% found once. The chain uses TRBV18 and TRBJ1-5; D perhaps matches TRBD1 (5 bases). The TCR was taken from an adult in good health. Source: peripheral blood, taken on day 0 of AZD1222 vaccination. The CDR3 loop is CASSLPGRRDNQPQHF. The DNA of the CDR3 is TGTGCCAGCTCACTTCCGGGACGCCGAGACAATCAGCCCCAGCATTTT.